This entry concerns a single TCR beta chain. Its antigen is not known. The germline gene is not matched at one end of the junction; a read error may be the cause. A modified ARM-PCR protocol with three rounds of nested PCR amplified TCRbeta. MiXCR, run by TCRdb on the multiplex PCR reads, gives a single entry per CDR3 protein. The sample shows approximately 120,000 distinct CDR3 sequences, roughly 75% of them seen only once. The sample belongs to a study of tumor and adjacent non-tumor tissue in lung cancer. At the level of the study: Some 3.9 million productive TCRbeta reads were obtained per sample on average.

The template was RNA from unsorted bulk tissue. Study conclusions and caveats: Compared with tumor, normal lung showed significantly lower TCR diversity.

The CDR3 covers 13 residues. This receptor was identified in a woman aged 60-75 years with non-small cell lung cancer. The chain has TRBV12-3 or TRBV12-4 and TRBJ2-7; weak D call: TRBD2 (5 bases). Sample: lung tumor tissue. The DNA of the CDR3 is TGTGCCAGCAGTTTAGGCAGTGGTAGCGAGCAATACTTC. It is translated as CASSLGSGSEQYF.